This TCR beta chain was recorded in a study of T cells in Graves' hyperthyroidism and ophthalmopathy. TCR beta CDR3 sequences were amplified from RNA transcripts. A first-round RT-PCR of the TCR CDR3 used the HTBI primer set. TCRdb re-called the multiplex PCR reads with MiXCR, one entry per CDR3 protein. This table has 550,000 to 600,000 distinct CDR3 sequences, around 15% appearing once. Diagnostic assessment was based on clinical symptoms, serum thyroxine and TRAb, thyroid ultrasound and orbital computed tomography. Trimming cost V 1 base and J 11 bases, with 13 bases left between them. CDR1 is SGHAT and CDR2 is FQNNGV in the germline V gene. The CDR3 is 13 residues long. Regarding this clonotype: What it binds is not known.

Findings of the study overall: Researchers report that a 13 V-J model separated ophthalmopathy from stable hyperthyroidism.

The V gene is TRBV11-2, the J gene TRBJ2-3; D tentatively reads TRBD1 or TRBD2 (5 bases each). The specimen was blood. The sequence was collected from a woman in her late teens or twenties with Graves' hyperthyroidism. This CDR3 reads CASSLVLSGGQYF. CDR3 in DNA: TGTGCCAGCAGCTTAGTTTTGAGTGGGGGGCAGTATTTT.